Listed below are T cell receptor beta chains from one sample, sequenced in a study of blood T cell repertoires in COVID-19. The data were produced by immunoSEQ multiplex PCR, yet TCRdb's version contains in-frame clones alone and is incomplete. The sample has 56,000 or so clones; roughly 87% are singletons. Specimen: peripheral blood. The receptor source for this set is a woman aged 60-70 years with COVID-19, enrolled during active disease. The CDR3 runs from the conserved cysteine through the conserved F or W.

cdr3_length: 15
v_call: TRBV19
cdr3_aa: CASRIPGLSTDTQYF

cdr3_length: 13
v_call: TRBV6-5
cdr3_aa: CASSYGQESPLHF

cdr3_length: 15
v_call: TRBV5-6
cdr3_aa: CASSLPGLTGNTIYF

cdr3_length: 14
v_call: TRBV5-1
cdr3_aa: CASSPLEGGQPQHF

cdr3_length: 12
v_call: TRBV6-6
cdr3_aa: CASSYSKGVAFF

cdr3_length: 15
v_call: TRBV30
cdr3_aa: CAWRRLSGRANEQFF

cdr3_length: 11
v_call: TRBV7-9
cdr3_aa: CASSFETEAFF

cdr3_length: 14
v_call: TRBV5-5
cdr3_aa: CASSLVQGVYGYTF

cdr3_length: 16
v_call: TRBV9
cdr3_aa: CASSSPGTSGRVEQYF

cdr3_length: 15
v_call: TRBV7-9
cdr3_aa: CASSLTIGGDQPQHF

cdr3_length: 16
v_call: TRBV4-3
cdr3_aa: CASSPQIAGGLNEQFF

cdr3_length: 14
v_call: TRBV6-4
cdr3_aa: CASPGLSTNEKLFF

cdr3_length: 13
v_call: TRBV19
cdr3_aa: CASSMRFEETQYF

cdr3_length: 17
v_call: TRBV18
cdr3_aa: CASSPRGQGAPYNEQFF

cdr3_length: 14
v_call: TRBV6-5
cdr3_aa: CASSLGQGYYGYTF

cdr3_length: 16
v_call: TRBV18
cdr3_aa: CASSPSGTHRRDEQYF

cdr3_length: 14
v_call: TRBV30
cdr3_aa: CAWSDGIAKNIQYF

cdr3_length: 13
v_call: TRBV5-1
cdr3_aa: CASRGDNYNEQFF

cdr3_length: 18
v_call: TRBV4-1
cdr3_aa: CASSQGDRGLGGNQPQHF

cdr3_length: 12
v_call: TRBV30
cdr3_aa: CALGQGIHEQYF

cdr3_length: 14
v_call: TRBV7-9
cdr3_aa: CASSSEDRALEAFF

cdr3_length: 15
v_call: TRBV7-9
cdr3_aa: CASTSWDRGMDGYTF

cdr3_length: 14
v_call: TRBV9
cdr3_aa: CASSDSTRSNEQFF

cdr3_length: 15
v_call: TRBV20-1
cdr3_aa: CSASNPGRGNTEAFF

cdr3_length: 16
v_call: TRBV7-9
cdr3_aa: CASSLGKGEDYNEQFF

cdr3_length: 12
v_call: TRBV2
cdr3_aa: CASSATKYEQYF

cdr3_length: 12
v_call: TRBV2
cdr3_aa: CASPSNTGELFF

cdr3_length: 19
v_call: TRBV5-6
cdr3_aa: CASSPPWGSGEVAYNEQFF

cdr3_length: 15
v_call: TRBV5-1
cdr3_aa: CASSLEAGPWNEQFF

cdr3_length: 14
v_call: TRBV25-1
cdr3_aa: CASSDDSGSYEQYF

cdr3_length: 14
v_call: TRBV4-1
cdr3_aa: CASSQVGNTGELFF

cdr3_length: 14
v_call: TRBV11-3
cdr3_aa: CASSLLGLPIEQYF

cdr3_length: 12
v_call: TRBV2
cdr3_aa: CASSSGDQPQHF

cdr3_length: 14
v_call: TRBV27
cdr3_aa: CASSLAGSTDTQYF

cdr3_length: 14
v_call: TRBV18
cdr3_aa: CASSLSGIQETQYF

cdr3_length: 15
v_call: TRBV6-5
cdr3_aa: CASSFDTDGNTEAFF

cdr3_length: 14
v_call: TRBV28
cdr3_aa: CASSLVLQTGGYTF

cdr3_length: 13
v_call: TRBV6-5
cdr3_aa: CASSYSTNQPQHF

cdr3_length: 15
v_call: TRBV5-6
cdr3_aa: CASSPPYRRDYGYTF

cdr3_length: 15
v_call: TRBV6-6
cdr3_aa: CASSTTRESYNEQFF

cdr3_length: 13
v_call: TRBV18
cdr3_aa: CASSGTAHGELFF

cdr3_length: 16
v_call: TRBV4-3
cdr3_aa: CASSQDTGGRGNEQFF

cdr3_length: 15
v_call: TRBV4-1
cdr3_aa: CASSQGRDNYQPQHF

cdr3_length: 16
v_call: TRBV30
cdr3_aa: CAWSVPGAVSSYEQYF

cdr3_length: 14
v_call: TRBV14
cdr3_aa: CASSQDIQNEKLFF

cdr3_length: 17
v_call: TRBV6-1
cdr3_aa: CASSEMPPSAGNYGYTF

cdr3_length: 12
v_call: TRBV28
cdr3_aa: CASEGDQRGYTF

cdr3_length: 14
v_call: TRBV4-3
cdr3_aa: CASSQDSSYNEQFF

cdr3_length: 16
v_call: TRBV13
cdr3_aa: CASSWTSGGSQETQYF

cdr3_length: 15
v_call: TRBV10-3
cdr3_aa: CAISETSGRKREQFF

cdr3_length: 17
v_call: TRBV4-3
cdr3_aa: CASSQEKAGLPGNTIYF

cdr3_length: 12
v_call: TRBV12-3/TRBV12-4
cdr3_aa: CATRGNTGELFF

cdr3_length: 14
v_call: TRBV7-2
cdr3_aa: CASSLLQGYQPQHF

cdr3_length: 16
v_call: TRBV28
cdr3_aa: CASSIRGQDSSYEQYF

cdr3_length: 17
v_call: TRBV9
cdr3_aa: CASSVHPGQRSGNTIYF

cdr3_length: 15
v_call: TRBV9
cdr3_aa: CASSASGTEVYEQYF

cdr3_length: 17
v_call: TRBV15
cdr3_aa: CATSSLFVTEENTEAFF

cdr3_length: 16
v_call: TRBV18
cdr3_aa: CASSPQDRASTYEQYF

cdr3_length: 15
v_call: TRBV11-2
cdr3_aa: CASSLGSSSYNEQFF

cdr3_length: 11
v_call: TRBV6-5
cdr3_aa: CASSYSEPQFF